This is a list of T cell receptor beta chains from one sample in a study of T cell repertoires in cytomegalovirus infection. Their antigens are not known. TCRdb reanalysed the reads using MiXCR and keeps one entry per CDR3 protein. The table records about 270,000 distinct CDR3 sequences, less than 25% of them present only once. Specimen: cultured PBMCs, collected from culture after CMV antigen stimulation. The source of these receptors is a human donor in good health (CMV status not recorded). Some clones in this sample may be carry-over from other donors' samples. Both conserved end residues are trimmed from each CDR3.

CDR3aa	len	v_gene	j_gene
ASSEAYGYT	9	TRBV6-1	TRBJ1-2
ASSLDWGATYEQY	13	TRBV7-7	TRBJ2-7
ASSRRSGAEQF	11	TRBV7-9	TRBJ2-1
ASSQDLLAGGYNEQF	15	TRBV4-3	TRBJ2-1
ASSPRPGQGSGYT	13	TRBV7-2	TRBJ1-2
ASILRKGGATGANVLT	16	TRBV12-3/TRBV12-4	TRBJ2-6
ASSSKYNEQF	10	TRBV6-1	TRBJ2-1
SVEGREGLPVDTQY	14	TRBV29-1	TRBJ2-3
ASSYRPLGADTYEQY	15	TRBV6-2/TRBV6-3	TRBJ2-7
ATLMTSPGEAKNIQY	15	TRBV2	TRBJ2-4
ASGTWLGTSGSSTYNEQF	18	TRBV7-6	TRBJ2-1
ASGHSGAGTDTQY	13	TRBV6-5	TRBJ2-3
ASSLDGGGAQDNEQF	15	TRBV7-8	TRBJ2-1
ASSQLGGHPDTGELF	15	TRBV4-1	TRBJ2-2
ASSVRGANTEAF	12	TRBV2	TRBJ1-1
ASSLSEERERDTQY	14	TRBV7-8	TRBJ2-3
ASSSDRGDEQF	11	TRBV6-4	TRBJ2-1
ASSLPSSGPLNEEF	14	TRBV7-9	TRBJ2-1
ASSFSGIRTDTQY	13	TRBV7-2	TRBJ2-3
ASISRTDTQY	10	TRBV28	TRBJ2-3
ASFGLSTDTQY	11	TRBV28	TRBJ2-3
ASSLSGGGETQY	12	TRBV12-3/TRBV12-4	TRBJ2-5
ASSQARQGYGYT	12	TRBV4-3	TRBJ1-2
ASSQDPHRVASYMNTEAF	18	TRBV4-1	TRBJ1-1
ASSYSVGLSNTGELF	15	TRBV6-2/TRBV6-3	TRBJ2-2
ASSSRTSSVEQF	12	TRBV7-2	TRBJ2-1
ASSFGGVGYNEQF	13	TRBV12-3/TRBV12-4	TRBJ2-1
ASSLKGARTEAF	12	TRBV5-4	TRBJ1-1
SANSWTGRRETQY	13	TRBV20-1	TRBJ2-5
ASSGTSGIDTQY	12	TRBV27	TRBJ2-3
ASTSQVAGTQY	11	TRBV7-2	TRBJ2-5
ASSLARESDQPQH	13	TRBV12-3/TRBV12-4	TRBJ1-5
ASSPRDRPQETQY	13	TRBV19	TRBJ2-5
ASSSPGEQRYNEQF	14	TRBV7-9	TRBJ2-1
ASSLGTGVDTQY	12	TRBV12-3/TRBV12-4	TRBJ2-3
ASRLSPGGASGANVLT	16	TRBV7-9	TRBJ2-6
ASSLGTANNQPQH	13	TRBV4-3	TRBJ1-5
ASNLGANYGYT	11	TRBV9	TRBJ1-2
SATIWGDNQETQY	13	TRBV20-1	TRBJ2-5